A single sample gave rise to the 29 T cell receptor beta chains below, sequenced in a study of shared clonotypes between healthy human individuals. Using immunoSEQ multiplex PCR, the repertoire was profiled, and TCRdb retains in-frame clones only, with some absent. The sample holds about 1 million clones, more than 65% seen once. Sequencing was performed on memory CD4+ T cells sorted from blood. Regarding subset: CD45RA-negative fraction. The receptors originated from a man younger than 35 in good health.

This clone was seen once. The sample has other DNA sequences that encode this CDR3 too. This chain connects TRBV5-1 to TRBJ2-5; a weak D match, TRBD1 (7 bases). Trimming pared 0 bases from V and 4 bases from J, leaving 10 bases between. Germline V gives CDR1 SGHRS, CDR2 YFSETQ. This CDR3 is 14 amino acids long. CDR3 DNA: TGCGCCAGCAGCTTGGTCCAGGGGGGAGAGACCCAGTACTTC. It codes for CASSLVQGGETQYF.

The chain's CDR3 is CASSPPGQGIYGYTF. The CDR3 DNA follows: TGTGCCAGCAGTCCTCCGGGACAGGGAATCTATGGCTACACCTTC. J is TRBJ1-2 and V is TRBV27, with 9 bases identical to TRBD1. Germline V lookup: CDR1 MNHEY, CDR2 SMNVEV (reference sequence). The CDR3 contains 15 residues. V dropped 5 bases and J dropped 4; count of bases not matched to a gene: 8.

The genes are TRBV7-2 and TRBJ1-4; 7 bases align to TRBD1. Per the germline V gene, CDR1 is SGHTA and CDR2 is FQGNSA. Trimming at V came to 5 bases and at J to 8 bases, leaving 14 bases not matched to a gene. This CDR3 is 16 amino acids long. The CDR3 loop is CASSPGQFLSHEKLFF. CDR3 DNA sequence: TGTGCCAGCAGCCCGGGACAGTTCCTGTCCCACGAAAAACTGTTTTTT.

V usage is TRBV12-5 and J usage is TRBJ2-3; D tentatively fits TRBD1 or TRBD2 (7 bases each). This CDR3 region has 15 residues. CDR1 and CDR2 from the germline V gene are LGHNT and FRNRAP. Trimming removed 7 bases at V and 2 bases at J, with 16 bases between. The CDR3: CASDPGGGLTDTQYF. In DNA form, the CDR3 reads TGTGCTAGTGATCCAGGGGGGGGCCTCACAGATACGCAGTATTTT.

The rearrangement links TRBV6-5 to TRBJ2-1; the D call may be TRBD1 or TRBD2 (5 bases each). This CDR3 contains 14 residues. V was pared by 6 bases and J by 2 bases, with 11 bases between. The germline V gene encodes CDR1 MNHEY and CDR2 SVGAGI. In DNA form, the CDR3 reads TGTGCCAGCAGCCCCCGGGGCCCCTACAATGAGCAGTTCTTC. Amino acids: CASSPRGPYNEQFF.

Only a few counts were recorded for this clone. The chain links TRBV7-8 to TRBJ2-7; TRBD2 matches 12 bases. The V segment lost 6 bases and the J segment 3 bases; nucleotides outside the gene matches: 6. Germline V gene sequence: CDR1 SGHVS, CDR2 FQNEAQ. The length of the CDR3 is 15 residues. The CDR3 reads CASSQGLAGIYEQYF. The CDR3 DNA reads TGTGCCAGCAGTCAAGGACTAGCGGGAATCTACGAGCAGTACTTC. Complete variable domain (other parts from reference TRBV7-8 and TRBJ2-7): GAGVSQSPRYKVAKRGQDVALRCDPISGHVSLFWYQQALGQGPEFLTYFQNEAQLDKSGLPSDRFFAERPEGSVSTLKIQRTQQEDSAVYLCASSQGLAGIYEQYFGPGTRLTVT.

CDR3 sequence reads: CASNRVLSNQPQHF. The DNA for the CDR3 is TGTGCCAGCAATCGCGTCCTTAGCAATCAGCCCCAGCATTTT. The rearrangement joins TRBV6-1 to TRBJ1-5; D not resolved. Germline-derived CDR1 and CDR2 are MNHNS and SASEGT. The CDR3 length is 14 residues. The V end lost 7 bases, the J end lost 0 bases, and 10 bases lay between the germline ends.

V usage is TRBV5-1 and J usage is TRBJ2-5; TRBD2 might be the D (6 bases). This CDR3 is built from 14 residues. In germline, CDR1 is SGHRS, CDR2 YFSETQ. Trimming took off 4 bases at V and 5 bases at J, with 15 bases between the two ends. CDR3 residues: CASSLSRGTETQYF. The CDR3 nucleotides read TGCGCCAGCAGCCTTTCACGGGGGACGGAGACCCAGTACTTC.

The chain recombines TRBV4-1 with TRBJ2-5, with a possible D match to TRBD1 (6 bases). V was clipped by 3 bases and J by 4 bases, with 12 bases between them. Per the germline V gene, CDR1 is MGHRA and CDR2 is YSYEKL. The CDR3 has 14 amino acids. CDR3 sequence (DNA): TGCGCCAGCAGCCAGCTCCAGGGGAGAGAGACCCAGTACTTC. The encoded protein is CASSQLQGRETQYF.

This chain uses TRBV6-5 with TRBJ1-5, with D maybe TRBD1 (5 bases). Trimming shortened V by 5 bases and J by 5 bases, and 10 bases separated the two germline ends. The CDR3 length is 13 residues. Germline loops: CDR1 MNHEY, CDR2 SVGAGI. CDR3 region: CASSETRDQPQHF. The CDR3 region has the DNA TGTGCCAGCAGTGAAACCAGGGATCAGCCCCAGCATTTT.

The rearrangement links TRBV19 to TRBJ1-2, with 9 bases that match TRBD1. This CDR3 spans 14 amino acids. With V trimmed by 8 bases and J by 6 bases, 10 bases remained unmatched. Germline loops: CDR1 LNHDA, CDR2 SQIVND (reference sequence). DNA for the CDR3: TGTGCCAGTCGGCTACCGGGACAGGGCGATGGCTACACCTTC. This sequence encodes CASRLPGQGDGYTF.

This chain connects TRBV2 to TRBJ1-5; D uncertain. Germline lookup yields CDR1 SNHLY and CDR2 FYNNEI. The CDR3 is 14 amino acids. V was clipped by 2 bases and J by 5 bases, with 10 bases between them. DNA for the CDR3: TGTGCCAGCAGTGAACAGACATACGATCAGCCCCAGCATTTT. This encodes CASSEQTYDQPQHF.

J is TRBJ2-5 and V is TRBV6-6, with D perhaps TRBD1 or TRBD2 (5 bases each). The CDR3 covers 13 residues. The germline V gene has CDR1 MNHNY and CDR2 SVGAGI (reference sequence). Trimming pared 2 bases from V and 2 bases from J, leaving 6 bases between. The CDR3 is CASSYGGQETQYF. CDR3 DNA: TGTGCCAGCAGTTACGGGGGTCAAGAGACCCAGTACTTC.

This chain links TRBV5-1 with TRBJ1-2; TRBD1 matches at 8 bases. This CDR3 spans 15 amino acids. V shed 0 bases and J 4 bases; nucleotides not matched to a gene: 5. The germline V gene has CDR1 SGHRS and CDR2 YFSETQ. Written as DNA, the CDR3 is TGCGCCAGCAGCTTGGGACAGGGGCAAATCTATGGCTACACCTTC. As protein: CASSLGQGQIYGYTF.

This chain connects TRBV15 to TRBJ2-5; D is unresolved. V gave up 0 bases and J gave up 4 bases, with 12 bases separating them. CDR1 is LNHNV and CDR2 is YYDKDF in the germline V gene (reference sequence). CDR3 size: 15 residues. The CDR3 nucleotides read TGTGCCACCAGCAGAGATCGTTGGGCTTCAGAGACCCAGTACTTC. It yields the protein CATSRDRWASETQYF.

To note about this clone: A far larger clone is one base from this, pointing to a likely read error. V and J are TRBV15 and TRBJ2-2; tentatively, D is TRBD2 (5 bases). Germline lookup yields CDR1 LNHNV and CDR2 YYDKDF (reference sequence). The CDR3 has 17 residues. This chain's CDR3 is CATSRDRDIQNTGKLFF. The CDR3 nucleotides are TGTGCCACCAGCAGAGATCGCGACATTCAGAACACCGGGAAGCTGTTTTTT.

The chain carries TRBV9 and TRBJ2-1, with 7 bases lining up with TRBD2. The germline gives CDR1 SGDLS, CDR2 YYNGEE. This CDR3 spans 15 amino acids. V shed 0 bases, J shed 6 bases, and the junction held 6 bases outside the gene matches. Here the CDR3 DNA reads TGTGCCAGCAGCGTAGCTCCCGGGACTACCAATGAGCAGTTCTTC. Translated: CASSVAPGTTNEQFF.

The chain is built from TRBV11-1 and TRBJ2-7; 11 bases align to TRBD1. V shed 4 bases and J 0 bases; nucleotides not matched to a gene: 2. Germline V lookup: CDR1 SGHAT, CDR2 FQDESV (reference sequence). The CDR3 has 15 residues. The CDR3 sequence: CASSSGTGGSYEQYF. The CDR3 coding sequence is TGTGCCAGCAGCTCCGGGACAGGGGGCTCCTACGAGCAGTACTTC.

This chain joins TRBV28 and TRBJ2-1; 7 bases map to TRBD2. V was pared by 5 bases and J by 4 bases, with 11 bases of the junction left unmatched. CDR1 and CDR2 (germline): MDHEN, SYDVKM. The CDR3 has 16 amino acids. The CDR3 sequence: CASSVLTSGIYNEQFF. The CDR3 bases are TGTGCCAGCAGTGTCTTGACCAGCGGGATTTACAATGAGCAGTTCTTC. Full variable domain (outside the CDR3, taken from reference TRBV28 and TRBJ2-1): DVKVTQSSRYLVKRTGEKVFLECVQDMDHENMFWYRQDPGLGLRLIYFSYDVKMKEKGDIPEGYSVSREKKERFSLILESASTNQTSMYLCASSVLTSGIYNEQFFGPGTRLTVL.

This clone was seen a handful of times. The chain is built from TRBV5-1 and TRBJ1-1; weak D call: TRBD1 (6 bases). The ends were cut back, 2 bases at V and 3 bases at J, with 11 bases in the middle. The CDR3 runs to 14 residues. Germline lookup yields CDR1 SGHRS and CDR2 YFSETQ. CDR3 in DNA: TGCGCCAGCAGCTTTCAGGGGAGCGACACTGAAGCTTTCTTT. This translates into CASSFQGSDTEAFF.

This rearrangement joins TRBV7-3 to TRBJ1-1; unclear D gene. The CDR3 loop spans 13 amino acids. The V gene's germline CDR1 is SGHTA and CDR2 FQGTGA. V lost 4 bases, J lost 11 bases, and 17 bases lay in between. This CDR3 is CASSSGTGKSAFF. The CDR3 DNA reads as TGTGCCAGCAGCTCTGGTACGGGGAAGAGTGCTTTCTTT. The full variable domain, rest sourced from reference TRBV7-3 and TRBJ1-1, is GAGVSQTPSNKVTEKGKYVELRCDPISGHTALYWYRQSLGQGPEFLIYFQGTGAADDSGLPNDRFFAVRPEGSVSTLKIQRTERGDSAVYLCASSSGTGKSAFFGQGTRLTVV.

V is TRBV5-4 and J is TRBJ2-5; 7 bases fit TRBD1. V lost 5 bases and J lost 3; bases outside the gene matches: 7. CDR1 is SGHNT, CDR2 YYREEE, per germline (reference sequence). The CDR3 is made up of 14 amino acids. The CDR3 loop is CASSSRTGEETQYF. In nucleotides, the CDR3 is TGTGCCAGCAGTTCACGGACAGGTGAAGAGACCCAGTACTTC.

The J gene is TRBJ2-3, the V gene TRBV6-1; 9 nucleotides align to TRBD2. The J segment lost 1 base and the V segment lost 4 bases, leaving 9 bases of the junction unmatched. The CDR3 is made up of 17 amino acids. Germline-derived CDR1 and CDR2 are MNHNS and SASEGT. The CDR3, as DNA: TGTGCCAGCAGTGCCGACCCCAGACTAGCGGGCACAGATACGCAGTATTTT. This translates into CASSADPRLAGTDTQYF.

The chain combines TRBV11-2 with TRBJ2-7, with 8 bases that match TRBD1. Germline trimming cut 5 bases from V and 6 bases from J; bases unmatched to any gene: 6. Germline values: CDR1 SGHAT, CDR2 FQNNGV. CDR3 length: 13 residues. CDR3 DNA: TGTGCCAGCAGCGCGGCAGGGGGCGGCGAGCAGTACTTC. It is translated as CASSAAGGGEQYF.

This clone has a handful of counts. This specimen includes other DNA sequences encoding the same CDR3. The V call is TRBV5-1, the J call TRBJ1-3; a weak D match, TRBD1 (6 bases). The V end was cut by 0 bases, the J end by 0 bases, with 13 bases between. Germline V gives CDR1 SGHRS, CDR2 YFSETQ. This CDR3 is 17 amino acids long. CDR3 loop: CASSLGSRDTSGNTIYF. DNA for the CDR3: TGCGCCAGCAGCTTGGGGTCCCGGGACACCTCTGGAAACACCATATATTTT.

The chain has TRBV30 and TRBJ2-7; TRBD2 is a possible D gene (5 bases). Trimming took off 0 bases at V and 3 bases at J, with 9 bases between the two ends. This CDR3 comprises 13 residues. CDR1 and CDR2 (germline): GTSNPN, SVGIG (reference sequence). CDR3 coding DNA: TGTGCCTGGAGTGTATGGGAGTTCTACGAGCAGTACTTC. This encodes CAWSVWEFYEQYF.

The chain carries TRBV19 and TRBJ1-1; TRBD1 might be the D (6 bases). The ends were cut back, 3 bases at V and 5 bases at J, with 13 bases in the middle. The CDR3 is 14 residues long. The germline V gene has CDR1 LNHDA and CDR2 SQIVND (reference sequence). As DNA, the CDR3 is TGTGCCAGTAGTATCCGGGGGGCGCAGACTGAAGCTTTCTTT. The encoded protein is CASSIRGAQTEAFF.

J is TRBJ2-5 and V is TRBV27; D unclear. V lost 0 bases to trimming and J lost 5 bases, with 13 bases between them. CDR1 MNHEY and CDR2 SMNVEV come from the germline V gene (reference sequence). The length of the CDR3 is 15 residues. CDR3 nucleotides: TGTGCCAGCAGTTTATCGATTCAGTTTGCCGAGACCCAGTACTTC. It specifies CASSLSIQFAETQYF.

This chain uses TRBV27 with TRBJ2-5; D uncertain. This CDR3 has 13 residues. The germline V and J ends were trimmed by 2 bases and 2 bases, with 6 bases remaining between them. Germline V CDR1 and CDR2: MNHEY, SMNVEV (reference sequence). CDR3 residues: CASSLGNQETQYF. The DNA for the CDR3 is TGTGCCAGCAGTTTAGGTAATCAAGAGACCCAGTACTTC.